This T cell receptor (beta chain) is from a study of early T cells in non-severe SARS-CoV-2 infection. At least ten counts were recorded for this clonotype. Unique molecular identifiers were affixed to single, distinct cDNA molecules. MiXCR was run by TCRdb on the 5' RACE reads, yielding one entry per CDR3 protein. The sample lists about 40,000 distinct CDR3 sequences, less than 6.5% occurring once. This CDR3 region has 15 residues. CDR1 is GTSNPN and CDR2 is SVGIG in the germline V gene (reference sequence). V was pared by 3 bases and J by 4 bases, with 7 bases of the junction left unmatched. Sequencing used whole blood, obtained at baseline. The chain is built from TRBV30 and TRBJ2-1; 9 bases agree with TRBD2. The receptor comes from an adult who was a healthcare worker with PCR-confirmed SARS-CoV-2 infection or an uninfected control (not recorded which). The CDR3 bases are TGTGCCTGGAGCAACGGACTAGCGACTTACAATGAGCAGTTCTTC. It encodes CAWSNGLATYNEQFF.